The 19 T cell receptor beta chains below all came from one sample that was sequenced in a study of T cell responses to AZD1222 COVID-19 vaccine. Using immunoSEQ multiplex PCR, the repertoire was profiled, and TCRdb retains in-frame clones only, with some absent. Among some 190,000 clones, approximately 92% were seen once, and the ten largest hold approximately 1.4%. The source material was peripheral blood, sampled on day 0 of AZD1222 vaccination. Every receptor here comes from an adult in good health.

The chain combines TRBV4-1 with TRBJ2-2, with D possibly being TRBD1 or TRBD2 (6 bases each). V shed 4 bases and J shed 4 bases, with 13 bases lying between them. The CDR3 is 15 residues long. Germline-derived CDR1 and CDR2 are MGHRA and YSYEKL. The DNA for the CDR3 is TGCGCCAGCAGCCCGGAGGGGGATCGCACCGGGGAGCTGTTTTTT. It yields the protein CASSPEGDRTGELFF.

V and J are TRBV4-1 and TRBJ1-1, with TRBD1 as a possible D gene (6 bases). Germline loops: CDR1 MGHRA, CDR2 YSYEKL. This CDR3 comprises 15 residues. Trimming pared 5 bases from V and 3 bases from J, leaving 16 bases between. In DNA, the CDR3 is TGCGCCAGCAGCAAGAACGGGGGGCGGTACACTGAAGCTTTCTTT. Amino acids: CASSKNGGRYTEAFF.

V usage is TRBV7-9 and J usage is TRBJ1-1; 8 nucleotides align to TRBD1. The CDR3 is 14 residues long. The V and J ends lost 0 bases and 7 bases, in that order; junction bases with no gene match: 4. Looked up from germline, CDR1 is SEHNR and CDR2 is FQNEAQ (reference sequence). The CDR3 DNA follows: TGTGCCAGCAGCTTAGCCCAGGGGGCGGGTGAAGCTTTCTTT. It translates to CASSLAQGAGEAFF.

This clone has only one observation. The genes are TRBV29-1 and TRBJ1-2; D remains ambiguous. This CDR3 region has 14 residues. Per the germline V gene, CDR1 is SQVTM and CDR2 is ANQGSEA. V was clipped by 4 bases and J by 2 bases, with 14 bases between them. CDR3 sequence: CSVVGTGSNYGYTF. The CDR3 nucleotides are TGCAGCGTTGTTGGTACCGGGTCGAACTATGGCTACACCTTC.

The chain carries TRBV2 and TRBJ2-5, with a weak D call TRBD1 (5 bases). The CDR3 has 12 residues. Germline V gene data show CDR1 as SNHLY and CDR2 as FYNNEI. The V end was cut by 10 bases, the J end by 5 bases, with 14 bases between. In DNA, the CDR3 is TGTGCCAACCTCAGGGCGCCCGAGACCCAGTACTTC. This codes for CANLRAPETQYF.

The genes are TRBV7-8 and TRBJ2-2, with D maybe TRBD1 (6 bases). Trimming pared 5 bases from V and 1 base from J, leaving 11 bases between. CDR1 and CDR2 (germline): SGHVS, FQNEAQ. CDR3 size: 15 residues. CDR3 amino acids: CASSKGQLNTGELFF. The CDR3 DNA reads as TGTGCCAGCAGCAAGGGACAACTGAACACCGGGGAGCTGTTTTTT.

The chain employs TRBV9 and TRBJ2-1; D might be TRBD2 (5 bases). CDR1 and CDR2 (germline): SGDLS, YYNGEE. The V and J ends lost 0 bases and 1 base respectively, with 14 bases between them. The CDR3 is made up of 17 amino acids. CDR3 in DNA: TGTGCCAGCAGCGTAGGGGGAGACTACTTTTCCTACAATGAGCAGTTCTTC. Its protein is CASSVGGDYFSYNEQFF.

This chain joins TRBV2 and TRBJ1-1; TRBD1 is a possible D gene (5 bases). Germline V gene lookup returns CDR1 SNHLY and CDR2 FYNNEI. The CDR3 length is 15 residues. Trimming pared 0 bases from V and 3 bases from J, leaving 11 bases between. CDR3 sequence: CASSEASGGYTEAFF. DNA of the CDR3: TGTGCCAGCAGTGAAGCCAGCGGGGGGTACACTGAAGCTTTCTTT.

This chain uses TRBV2 with TRBJ2-5, with TRBD1 as a possible D gene (5 bases). Germline V gives CDR1 SNHLY, CDR2 FYNNEI. Trimming took 3 bases from V and 7 from J, leaving 15 bases between them. This CDR3 region has 14 residues. The CDR3, as DNA: TGTGCCAGCAGTGAGGGGTTGGGGCCCGCGACCCAGTACTTC. This gives the protein CASSEGLGPATQYF.

The chain uses TRBV28 and TRBJ1-2, with TRBD1 identical over 8 bases. The CDR3 consists of 15 residues. Germline V gene data show CDR1 as MDHEN and CDR2 as SYDVKM. Trimming at V came to 6 bases and at J to 4 bases, leaving 10 bases not matched to a gene. The CDR3 DNA reads TGTGCCAGCAGCCTAACCACAGGGGGGGGCTATGGCTACACCTTC. As protein: CASSLTTGGGYGYTF.

This clone was picked up a small number of times. The rearrangement joins TRBV11-2 to TRBJ1-1, with D possibly matching TRBD1 (5 bases). V lost 5 bases to trimming and J lost 3 bases, with 13 bases between them. Germline lookup yields CDR1 SGHAT and CDR2 FQNNGV. The CDR3 contains 14 residues. CDR3 sequence: CASSIIRDHTEAFF. The CDR3 DNA is TGTGCCAGCAGCATAATCCGGGACCACACTGAAGCTTTCTTT.

The chain is built from TRBV5-1 and TRBJ2-3, with TRBD1 matching 7 bases. The CDR3 extends over 14 amino acids. The V and J ends lost 4 bases and 4 bases, in that order; junction bases with no gene match: 6. Germline values: CDR1 SGHRS, CDR2 YFSETQ. This CDR3 is CASSPGTAADTQYF. The CDR3 coding sequence is TGCGCCAGCAGCCCGGGGACAGCGGCAGATACGCAGTATTTT.

The rearrangement links TRBV7-9 to TRBJ1-6; tentatively, D is TRBD1 (5 bases). Germline assignment: CDR1 SEHNR and CDR2 FQNEAQ (reference sequence). The CDR3 loop spans 15 amino acids. Trimming took off 6 bases at V and 6 bases at J, with 15 bases between the two ends. The chain's CDR3 is CASSSSGLANSPLHF. CDR3 coding DNA: TGTGCCAGCAGTTCCTCGGGACTGGCTAATTCACCCCTCCACTTT.

The chain combines TRBV4-1 with TRBJ1-4; D perhaps matches TRBD1 (5 bases). Germline V gives CDR1 MGHRA, CDR2 YSYEKL. V was trimmed by 0 bases and J by 0 bases, leaving 14 bases between them. The CDR3 runs to 18 residues. The CDR3 sequence: CASSQEPPIGATNEKLFF. CDR3 sequence (DNA): TGCGCCAGCAGCCAAGAGCCTCCCATAGGGGCAACTAATGAAAAACTGTTTTTT.

The chain joins TRBV12-3 or TRBV12-4 to TRBJ1-2; D is unresolved. The CDR3 extends over 13 amino acids. V was shortened by 5 bases and J by 0 bases, with 7 bases between the two germline ends. CDR3 amino acids: CASSLQTNYGYTF. CDR3 nucleotides: TGTGCCAGCAGTCTCCAAACTAACTATGGCTACACCTTC.

The chain uses TRBV7-9 and TRBJ2-5, with TRBD1 matching over 8 bases. Germline V CDR1 and CDR2: SEHNR, FQNEAQ (reference sequence). The CDR3 length is 15 residues. V trimming: 4 bases; J trimming: 4 bases; junction bases outside the gene matches: 8. CDR3 coding DNA: TGTGCCAGCAGCTCCGACAGGGGTGGAGGAGAGACCCAGTACTTC. This gives the protein CASSSDRGGGETQYF. Drawing the rest from reference TRBV7-9 and TRBJ2-5, the complete variable domain is DTGVSQNPRHKITKRGQNVTFRCDPISEHNRLYWYRQTLGQGPEFLTYFQNEAQLEKSRLLSDRFSAERPKGSFSTLEIQRTEQGDSAMYLCASSSDRGGGETQYFGPGTRLLVL.

Regarding this clone: In the same sample, other DNA sequences code for this CDR3. The rearrangement joins TRBV6-5 to TRBJ1-4; D is possibly TRBD1 (6 bases). This CDR3 comprises 14 residues. Trimming cost V 0 bases and J 8 bases, with 10 bases left between them. CDR1 is MNHEY, CDR2 SVGAGI, per germline. The CDR3 DNA is TGTGCCAGCAGTTACTCGACAGGCAAGGAAAAACTGTTTTTT. Translated, it gives CASSYSTGKEKLFF.

The chain couples TRBV5-1 to TRBJ2-3; the match to TRBD2 covers 12 bases. The CDR3 contains 19 residues. V lost 4 bases and J lost 1; bases outside the gene matches: 13. Germline V CDR1 and CDR2: SGHRS, YFSETQ. The DNA for the CDR3 is TGCGCCAGCAGCCACGAAAAGGGACTAGCGGGTTCCGGCACAGATACGCAGTATTTT. It yields the protein CASSHEKGLAGSGTDTQYF. The full variable domain, completed using reference TRBV5-1 and TRBJ2-3, is KAGVTQTPRYLIKTRGQQVTLSCSPISGHRSVSWYQQTPGQGLQFLFEYFSETQRNKGNFPGRFSGRQFSNSRSEMNVSTLELGDSALYLCASSHEKGLAGSGTDTQYFGPGTRLTVL.

The chain links TRBV6-5 to TRBJ2-7, with unresolved D. V was pared by 6 bases and J by 1 base, with 16 bases between. From germline, CDR1 is MNHEY and CDR2 SVGAGI. The CDR3 extends over 15 amino acids. The CDR3 DNA follows: TGTGCCAGCAGCTGGGGTGCATCGGTTTCCTACGAGCAGTACTTC. This translates into CASSWGASVSYEQYF.